This T cell receptor (beta chain) appears in the sequencing data of a study of cytomegalovirus exposure and HLA in healthy donors. V was cut by 0 bases and J by 5 bases, with 19 bases left in between. This CDR3 is 17 amino acids long. The germline V gene encodes CDR1 MNHEY and CDR2 SMNVEV (reference sequence). As to this clone: Its antigen remains unknown.

With 60 Vbeta and 13 Jbeta primers, the PCR was carried out. Clones were sequenced by immunoSEQ multiplex PCR, and TCRdb holds only the in-frame ones, with some missing. The profile shows more than 90,000 clones, roughly 83% of them singletons. Whole-study results and caveats: As was reported, the HLA-A and HLA-B alleles of most subjects were accurately predicted from TCR beta sequences. CMV serostatus alone was available as immune exposure information. When analyzed later, a missense DCLRE1C variant was found to be linked to TCR beta V- and J-gene trimming. A further, later analysis showed that HLA-associated TCR beta chains (compared with equally common others) were more clonally expanded.

The TCR was taken from a woman between 18 and 30 years old in good health and CMV-seropositive. J is TRBJ1-2 and V is TRBV27; D is undetermined. Sequencing was performed on PBMCs. In DNA, the CDR3 is TGTGCCAGCAGTTTATCGACCCGGTCCGGAGGGATGTATGGCTACACCTTC. It yields the protein CASSLSTRSGGMYGYTF.